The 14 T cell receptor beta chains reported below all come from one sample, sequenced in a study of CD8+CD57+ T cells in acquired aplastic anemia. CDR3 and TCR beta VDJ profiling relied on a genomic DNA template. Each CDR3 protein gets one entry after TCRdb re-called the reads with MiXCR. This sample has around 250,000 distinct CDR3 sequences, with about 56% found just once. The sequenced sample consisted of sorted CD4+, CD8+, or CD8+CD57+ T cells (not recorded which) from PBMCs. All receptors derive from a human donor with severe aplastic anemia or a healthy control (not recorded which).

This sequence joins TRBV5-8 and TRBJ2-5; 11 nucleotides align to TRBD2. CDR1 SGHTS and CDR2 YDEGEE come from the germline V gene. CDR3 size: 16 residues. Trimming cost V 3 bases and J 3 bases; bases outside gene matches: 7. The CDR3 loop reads CASSSTQTSGEETQYF. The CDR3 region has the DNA TGTGCCAGCAGCTCGACACAGACTAGCGGGGAAGAGACCCAGTACTTC. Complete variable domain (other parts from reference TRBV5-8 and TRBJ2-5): EAGVTQSPTHLIKTRGQQATLRCSPISGHTSVYWYQQALGLGLQFLLWYDEGEERNRGNFPPRFSGRQFPNYSSELNVNALELEDSALYLCASSSTQTSGEETQYFGPGTRLLVL.

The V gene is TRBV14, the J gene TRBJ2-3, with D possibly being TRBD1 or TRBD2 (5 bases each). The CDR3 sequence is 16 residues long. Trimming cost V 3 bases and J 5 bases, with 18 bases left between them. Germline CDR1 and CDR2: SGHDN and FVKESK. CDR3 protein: CASSHAGTYSGDTQYF. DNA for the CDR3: TGTGCCAGCAGCCATGCCGGGACCTATTCCGGAGATACGCAGTATTTT.

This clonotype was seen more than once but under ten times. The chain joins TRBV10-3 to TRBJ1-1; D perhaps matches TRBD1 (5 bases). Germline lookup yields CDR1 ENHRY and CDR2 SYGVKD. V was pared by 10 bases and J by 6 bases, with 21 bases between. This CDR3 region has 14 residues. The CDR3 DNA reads TGTGCCAGCAGGCCTTTGGGGGAAGGGGCTGAAGCTTTCTTT. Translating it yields CASRPLGEGAEAFF.

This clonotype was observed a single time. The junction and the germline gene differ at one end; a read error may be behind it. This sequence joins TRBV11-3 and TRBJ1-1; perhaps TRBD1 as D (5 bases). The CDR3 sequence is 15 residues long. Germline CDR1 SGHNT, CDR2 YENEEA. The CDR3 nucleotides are TGTGTCAGCAGCTATACCGGGACGGCGAACACTGAAGCTTTCTTT. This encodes CVSSYTGTANTEAFF. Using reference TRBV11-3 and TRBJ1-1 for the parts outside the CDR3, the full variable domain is EAGVVQSPRYKIIEKKQPVAFWCNPISGHNTLYWYLQNLGQGPELLIRYENEEAVDDSQLPKDRFSAERLKGVDSTLKIQPAELGDSAVYLCVSSYTGTANTEAFFGQGTRLTVV.

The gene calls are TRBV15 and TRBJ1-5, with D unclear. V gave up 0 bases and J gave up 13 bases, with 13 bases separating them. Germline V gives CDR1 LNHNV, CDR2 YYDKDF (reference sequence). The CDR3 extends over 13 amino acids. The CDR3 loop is CATSREFGGLQHF. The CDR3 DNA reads TGTGCCACCAGCAGAGAGTTCGGAGGATTACAGCATTTT.

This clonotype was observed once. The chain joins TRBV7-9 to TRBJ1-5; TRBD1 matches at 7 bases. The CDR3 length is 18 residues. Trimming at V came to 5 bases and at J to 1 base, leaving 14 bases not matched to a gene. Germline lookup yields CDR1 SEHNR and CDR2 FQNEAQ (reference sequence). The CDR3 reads CASSAWGRGQRSNQPQHF. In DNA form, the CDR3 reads TGTGCCAGCAGCGCATGGGGAAGGGGGCAAAGGAGCAATCAGCCCCAGCATTTT.

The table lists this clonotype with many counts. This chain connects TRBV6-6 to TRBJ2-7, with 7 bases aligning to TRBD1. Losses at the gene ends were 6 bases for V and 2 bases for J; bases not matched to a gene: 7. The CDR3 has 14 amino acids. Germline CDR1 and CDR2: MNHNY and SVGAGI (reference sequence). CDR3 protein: CASRRGQVAYEQYF. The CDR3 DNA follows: TGTGCCAGCAGGCGTGGACAGGTTGCCTACGAGCAGTACTTC.

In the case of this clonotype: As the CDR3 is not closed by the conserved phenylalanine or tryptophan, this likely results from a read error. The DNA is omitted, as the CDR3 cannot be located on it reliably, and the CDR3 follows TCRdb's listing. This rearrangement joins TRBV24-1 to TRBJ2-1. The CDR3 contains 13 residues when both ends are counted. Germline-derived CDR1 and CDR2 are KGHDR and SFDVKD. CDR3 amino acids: CATSVYRVDEQLL.

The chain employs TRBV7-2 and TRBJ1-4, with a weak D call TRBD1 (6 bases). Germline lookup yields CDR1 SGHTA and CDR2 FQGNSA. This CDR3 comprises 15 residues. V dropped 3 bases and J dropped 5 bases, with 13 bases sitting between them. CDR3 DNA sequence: TGTGCCAGCAGCTTGAGTACAGGGAAGAATGAAAAACTGTTTTTT. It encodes CASSLSTGKNEKLFF.

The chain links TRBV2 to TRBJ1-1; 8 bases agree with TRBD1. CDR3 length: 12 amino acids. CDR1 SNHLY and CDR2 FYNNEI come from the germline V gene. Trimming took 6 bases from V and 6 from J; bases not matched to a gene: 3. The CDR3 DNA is TGTGCCAGCAGCGGACAGGGCCCTGAAGCTTTCTTT. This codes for CASSGQGPEAFF.

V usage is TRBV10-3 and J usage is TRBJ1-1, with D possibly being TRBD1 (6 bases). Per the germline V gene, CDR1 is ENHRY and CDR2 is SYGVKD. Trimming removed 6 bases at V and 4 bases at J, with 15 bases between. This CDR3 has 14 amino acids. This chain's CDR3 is CAIRIQGLTTEAFF. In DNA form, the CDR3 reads TGTGCCATCAGGATACAGGGTCTGACCACTGAAGCTTTCTTT.

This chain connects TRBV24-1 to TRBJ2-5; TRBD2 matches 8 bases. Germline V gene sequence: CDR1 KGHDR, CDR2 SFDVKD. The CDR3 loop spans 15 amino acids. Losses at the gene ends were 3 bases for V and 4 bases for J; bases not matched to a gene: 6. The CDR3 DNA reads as TGTGCCACCAGTGATCCCCCGGGAGGGCGAGAGACCCAGTACTTC. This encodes CATSDPPGGRETQYF.

The CDR3 sequence: CASSIVGEGRGNQPQHF. The CDR3 region has the DNA TGTGCCAGTAGTATAGTGGGGGAGGGGAGAGGCAATCAGCCCCAGCATTTT. The chain has TRBV19 and TRBJ1-5; possible D gene TRBD1, 5 bases. Germline CDR1 and CDR2: LNHDA and SQIVND (reference sequence). Trimming took off 1 base at V and 2 bases at J, with 15 bases between the two ends. This CDR3 has 17 residues.

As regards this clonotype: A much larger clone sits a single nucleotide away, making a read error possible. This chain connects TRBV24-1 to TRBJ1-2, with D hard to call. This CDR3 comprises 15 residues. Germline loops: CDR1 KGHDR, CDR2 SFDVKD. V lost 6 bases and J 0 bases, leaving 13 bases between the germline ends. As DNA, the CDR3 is TGTGCCACCAGTTACTCGAGTGGAGCTAACTATGGCTACACCTTC. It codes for CATSYSSGANYGYTF.